The rows below give T cell receptor beta chains drawn from one sample of a study of T cell clusters in autoimmune cytopenias. After re-calling the multiplex PCR reads, TCRdb lists one entry per CDR3 protein, DNA absent. The sample yields roughly 8,200 distinct CDR3 sequences, of which the top ten take up about 26%. The source material was peripheral blood. These receptors were obtained from a human donor with an autoimmune cytopenia or autoimmune hepatitis (not recorded which). The CDR3 runs from the conserved cysteine through the conserved F or W. The size entry is marked missing in some rows and otherwise reads once, few, many or a size class.

j_gene,abundance,v_gene,CDR3aa
TRBJ2-5,.,TRBV12-3/TRBV12-4,CASSMDSSQETQYF
TRBJ1-2,.,TRBV6-5,CASTRGQGDGYTF
TRBJ2-2,.,TRBV19,CASSIGGSANTGELFF
TRBJ1-1,.,TRBV11-1,CASSFNAKGTEAFF
TRBJ2-7,.,TRBV29-1,CSVVKGTGGTHFYEQYF
TRBJ2-6,medium-sized,TRBV7-6,CASSPRGTKISGANVLTF
TRBJ2-7,.,TRBV12-3/TRBV12-4,CASSFGGNSYEQYF
TRBJ2-1,.,TRBV7-9,CAGGAGSSYNEQFF
TRBJ2-7,medium-sized,TRBV29-1,CSALSGNSYEQYF
TRBJ2-7,medium-sized,TRBV6-5,CAIQPPSGFSSYEQYF
TRBJ2-4,.,TRBV15,CATSRDPVNIQYF
TRBJ1-1,.,TRBV27,CASSYRGRDTEAFF
TRBJ2-2,medium-sized,TRBV30,CALFRRDTGELFF
TRBJ1-5,.,TRBV19,CASSWGIALPNSNQPQHF
TRBJ1-1,.,TRBV12-3/TRBV12-4,CASATAGDTEAFF
TRBJ2-7,.,TRBV20-1,CSARSVDSGSGSESYEQYF
TRBJ2-6,.,TRBV4-1,CASSQGVFDGASGANVLTF
TRBJ2-7,.,TRBV5-5,CASSLRPDISYEQYF
TRBJ1-5,.,TRBV6-5,CASSPTENQPQHF
TRBJ1-2,.,TRBV27,CASRGTGGNYGYTF
TRBJ2-3,.,TRBV5-1,CASSPPVNSVTQYF
TRBJ1-1,.,TRBV19,CASSIDRGRGEAFF
TRBJ1-2,.,TRBV19,CASSVHGDYGYTF
TRBJ2-3,.,TRBV5-5,CASSWEGRQDTQYF
TRBJ2-1,medium-sized,TRBV6-1,CASSDGTFYNEQFF
TRBJ2-1,.,TRBV20-1,CSAWLDINNEQFF
TRBJ1-2,.,TRBV10-3,CAISTATGFNYGYTF
TRBJ1-2,.,TRBV11-2,CASRSGGQGYTF
TRBJ2-7,.,TRBV15,CATSRGSGSLDEQYF
TRBJ2-2,.,TRBV20-1,CSAKWTGKDTGELFF
TRBJ2-7,.,TRBV7-6,CASSPQPSGSYEQYF
TRBJ2-1,.,TRBV12-3/TRBV12-4,CASSFETRYNEQFF
TRBJ2-2,medium-sized,TRBV6-1,CASSEDQSGAGELFF
TRBJ2-3,medium-sized,TRBV6-1,CASRVLAGDIDTQYF
TRBJ2-1,medium-sized,TRBV19,CASSIGDRGPYNEQFF
TRBJ1-5,.,TRBV12-3/TRBV12-4,CASSFTGGAGQPQHF
TRBJ2-6,medium-sized,TRBV30,CAWMEDTGANVLTF
TRBJ1-5,.,TRBV19,CASSIQDGQPQHF
TRBJ2-3,medium-sized,TRBV27,CASRGLAGTDTQYF
TRBJ2-7,.,TRBV27,CASSPPGARTHEQYF